A selection of T cell receptor beta chains follows, all from one sample in a study of blood T cells in healthy people across ages. In TCRdb, the 5' RACE reads were re-called with MiXCR into one record per CDR3 protein. Of 1.2 million to 1.5 million distinct CDR3 sequences in the sample, 42% are singletons; the top ten hold roughly 7.7%. The specimen was blood. These receptors were collected from a woman younger than 35 in good health. CDR3s include the opening cysteine and the closing phenylalanine or tryptophan. The order of the fields is D gene, V gene, J gene, clone size, CDR3 protein, CDR3 DNA. A D gene is named only where the DNA matches it firmly. Some rows mark clone size as missing; the rest say once, few, many or name a class of expanded clone.

d_call: -; v_call: TRBV7-2; j_call: TRBJ1-1; clone_size: once; cdr3_aa: CASRGVDEDRNTEAFF; cdr3_nt: TGTGCCAGCAGAGGGGTGGATGAGGATAGGAACACTGAAGCTTTCTTT
d_call: -; v_call: TRBV6-1; j_call: TRBJ2-3; clone_size: few; cdr3_aa: CASSENLLVEQYF; cdr3_nt: TGTGCCAGCAGTGAAAACCTCCTGGTTGAGCAGTATTTT
d_call: -; v_call: TRBV21-1; j_call: TRBJ1-2; clone_size: -; cdr3_aa: CASSKGPRGYTF; cdr3_nt: TGTGCCAGCAGCAAAGGCCCACGCGGCTACACCTTC
d_call: -; v_call: TRBV2; j_call: TRBJ2-5; clone_size: -; cdr3_aa: CASKAGQETQYF; cdr3_nt: TGTGCCAGCAAGGCAGGCCAAGAGACCCAGTACTTC
d_call: -; v_call: TRBV2; j_call: TRBJ1-1; clone_size: few; cdr3_aa: CASSGWIEGTEAFF; cdr3_nt: TGTGCCAGCAGCGGATGGATCGAGGGCACTGAAGCTTTCTTT
d_call: -; v_call: TRBV10-3; j_call: TRBJ2-1; clone_size: few; cdr3_aa: CAISESDGGHNEQFF; cdr3_nt: TGTGCCATCAGTGAGTCAGACGGGGGGCACAATGAGCAGTTCTTC
d_call: -; v_call: TRBV10-3; j_call: TRBJ2-2; clone_size: few; cdr3_aa: CAISASGERDTGELFF; cdr3_nt: TGTGCCATCAGTGCTTCGGGAGAACGGGACACCGGGGAGCTGTTTTTT
d_call: TRBD1; v_call: TRBV20-1; j_call: TRBJ1-2; clone_size: -; cdr3_aa: CSASAQDRGDYGYTF; cdr3_nt: TGCAGTGCTAGTGCTCAGGACAGGGGAGACTATGGCTACACCTTC
d_call: -; v_call: TRBV7-2; j_call: TRBJ2-3; clone_size: few; cdr3_aa: CASSLGPKIWTDTQYF; cdr3_nt: TGTGCCAGCAGCTTAGGCCCTAAGATCTGGACAGATACGCAGTATTTT
d_call: -; v_call: TRBV27; j_call: TRBJ2-7; clone_size: few; cdr3_aa: CASSSGVSPPAYEQYF; cdr3_nt: TGTGCCAGCAGTTCGGGAGTGTCGCCCCCAGCCTACGAGCAGTACTTC
d_call: TRBD1; v_call: TRBV10-3; j_call: TRBJ1-2; clone_size: -; cdr3_aa: CAISESQGLYGYTF; cdr3_nt: TGTGCCATCAGTGAGTCACAGGGGTTATATGGCTACACCTTC
d_call: -; v_call: TRBV20-1; j_call: TRBJ2-1; clone_size: -; cdr3_aa: CSARQPDYNEQFF; cdr3_nt: TGCAGTGCTAGACAGCCTGATTACAATGAGCAGTTCTTC
d_call: TRBD1; v_call: TRBV7-9; j_call: TRBJ1-3; clone_size: -; cdr3_aa: CASSRDRDPGNTIYF; cdr3_nt: TGTGCCAGCAGCCGGGACAGGGATCCTGGAAACACCATATATTTT
d_call: TRBD2; v_call: TRBV10-3; j_call: TRBJ2-1; clone_size: few; cdr3_aa: CAISDPGGLAGTDEQFF; cdr3_nt: TGTGCCATCAGCGACCCTGGTGGACTAGCGGGAACAGATGAGCAGTTCTTC
d_call: -; v_call: TRBV7-2; j_call: TRBJ1-5; clone_size: -; cdr3_aa: CASSLGFEGPWAQHF; cdr3_nt: TGTGCCAGCAGCTTAGGTTTCGAGGGGCCTTGGGCCCAGCATTTT
d_call: TRBD1; v_call: TRBV28; j_call: TRBJ1-6; clone_size: -; cdr3_aa: CASSLFPGQGNSPLHF; cdr3_nt: TGTGCCAGCAGTTTGTTTCCGGGACAGGGGAATTCACCCCTCCACTTT
d_call: -; v_call: TRBV5-1; j_call: TRBJ2-1; clone_size: -; cdr3_aa: CASSSSSSLEQFF; cdr3_nt: TGCGCCAGCAGCTCATCATCGAGTCTTGAGCAGTTCTTC
d_call: -; v_call: TRBV19; j_call: TRBJ1-1; clone_size: -; cdr3_aa: CASSIDSRQTTEAFF; cdr3_nt: TGTGCCAGTAGTATAGATTCCCGACAGACCACTGAAGCTTTCTTT
d_call: -; v_call: TRBV25-1; j_call: TRBJ2-4; clone_size: -; cdr3_aa: CASSEYWPGQYF; cdr3_nt: TGTGCCAGCAGTGAATATTGGCCCGGGCAGTACTTC
d_call: -; v_call: TRBV6-1; j_call: TRBJ2-7; clone_size: -; cdr3_aa: CASRAHPHSYEQYF; cdr3_nt: TGTGCCAGCAGGGCACATCCGCACTCCTACGAGCAGTACTTC
d_call: -; v_call: TRBV11-2; j_call: TRBJ2-7; clone_size: -; cdr3_aa: CASSRNEGGDEQYF; cdr3_nt: TGTGCCAGCAGCCGCAACGAGGGGGGCGACGAGCAGTACTTC
d_call: TRBD2; v_call: TRBV7-2; j_call: TRBJ2-1; clone_size: -; cdr3_aa: CASSLDLAGIYNEQFF; cdr3_nt: TGTGCCAGCAGCTTAGACCTAGCGGGAATCTACAATGAGCAGTTCTTC
d_call: TRBD2; v_call: TRBV29-1; j_call: TRBJ2-7; clone_size: -; cdr3_aa: CSAAGGAYEQYF; cdr3_nt: TGCAGCGCAGCGGGGGGTGCCTACGAGCAGTACTTC
d_call: -; v_call: TRBV7-8; j_call: TRBJ2-2; clone_size: -; cdr3_aa: CASSLGPTGELFF; cdr3_nt: TGTGCCAGCAGCTTAGGGCCGACCGGGGAGCTGTTTTTT
d_call: -; v_call: TRBV5-6; j_call: TRBJ2-3; clone_size: few; cdr3_aa: CASSLAPTASTDTQYF; cdr3_nt: TGTGCCAGCAGCTTGGCCCCCACGGCGTCCACAGATACGCAGTATTTT
d_call: TRBD2; v_call: TRBV6-2/TRBV6-3; j_call: TRBJ2-5; clone_size: -; cdr3_aa: CASTNGGLAGMQYF; cdr3_nt: TGTGCCAGCACCAACGGCGGACTAGCGGGGATGCAGTACTTC
d_call: TRBD1; v_call: TRBV27; j_call: TRBJ2-4; clone_size: -; cdr3_aa: CASSGTGQGRNIQYF; cdr3_nt: TGTGCCAGCAGTGGAACGGGACAGGGACGGAACATTCAGTACTTC
d_call: TRBD1; v_call: TRBV27; j_call: TRBJ2-6; clone_size: many; cdr3_aa: CASSLLGGSTNVLTF; cdr3_nt: TGTGCCAGCAGTTTATTAGGGGGCTCGACCAACGTCCTGACTTTC
d_call: -; v_call: TRBV10-3; j_call: TRBJ2-5; clone_size: few; cdr3_aa: CAISGGTRYNEQYF; cdr3_nt: TGTGCCATCAGTGGAGGGACCCGATACAATGAGCAGTACTTC
d_call: -; v_call: TRBV9; j_call: TRBJ2-7; clone_size: -; cdr3_aa: CASSVASGSSYNEQYF; cdr3_nt: TGTGCCAGCAGCGTAGCGAGCGGTAGCTCCTACAATGAGCAGTACTTC
d_call: -; v_call: TRBV29-1; j_call: TRBJ2-7; clone_size: few; cdr3_aa: CSVGWTVSSYEQYF; cdr3_nt: TGCAGCGTTGGGTGGACCGTAAGCTCCTACGAGCAGTACTTC
d_call: -; v_call: TRBV6-6; j_call: TRBJ1-1; clone_size: few; cdr3_aa: CASTIGGMNTEAFF; cdr3_nt: TGTGCCAGCACAATCGGGGGCATGAACACTGAAGCTTTCTTT
d_call: -; v_call: TRBV27; j_call: TRBJ1-2; clone_size: few; cdr3_aa: CASSLSDGWRGYTF; cdr3_nt: TGTGCCAGCAGTTTATCGGACGGATGGAGGGGCTACACCTTC
d_call: -; v_call: TRBV12-3/TRBV12-4; j_call: TRBJ2-3; clone_size: -; cdr3_aa: CARSLAAGTDTQYF; cdr3_nt: TGTGCCCGCAGTTTAGCCGCAGGCACAGATACGCAGTATTTT
d_call: -; v_call: TRBV28; j_call: TRBJ1-2; clone_size: -; cdr3_aa: CASSLGPGLPGYTF; cdr3_nt: TGTGCCAGCAGTTTAGGCCCGGGGCTCCCTGGCTACACCTTC
d_call: -; v_call: TRBV6-5; j_call: TRBJ2-3; clone_size: once; cdr3_aa: CASSYGGYPDTQYF; cdr3_nt: TGTGCCAGCAGTTACGGGGGTTACCCAGATACGCAGTATTTT
d_call: -; v_call: TRBV11-2; j_call: TRBJ2-3; clone_size: -; cdr3_aa: CAGSLEGSGRQYF; cdr3_nt: TGTGCCGGCAGCTTAGAGGGCTCCGGGAGGCAGTATTTT
d_call: TRBD2; v_call: TRBV7-2; j_call: TRBJ2-1; clone_size: few; cdr3_aa: CASSLFIMRGGNRDNEQFF; cdr3_nt: TGTGCCAGCAGCTTATTCATCATGCGGGGGGGCAATCGGGACAATGAGCAGTTCTTC
d_call: TRBD2; v_call: TRBV7-2; j_call: TRBJ2-3; clone_size: -; cdr3_aa: CASSLANGGTDTQYF; cdr3_nt: TGTGCCAGCAGCTTAGCAAACGGGGGGACAGATACGCAGTATTTT
d_call: -; v_call: TRBV5-1; j_call: TRBJ2-3; clone_size: -; cdr3_aa: CASSRSSGGSDTQYF; cdr3_nt: TGCGCCAGCAGCAGGAGTAGTGGGGGGTCAGATACGCAGTATTTT